The sequence of this T cell receptor (beta chain) was determined in a study of T cell responses to AZD1222 COVID-19 vaccine. TCRdb's table, derived via immunoSEQ multiplex PCR, lists solely in-frame clones and lacks some. This table holds 140,000 to 150,000 clones, roughly 93% found once. Looked up from germline, CDR1 is SQVTM and CDR2 is ANQGSEA. Deletions cut 3 bases from V and 5 bases from J, with 22 bases between. The CDR3 is 16 residues long. The chain is built from TRBV29-1 and TRBJ1-1, with D possibly being TRBD1 (6 bases). The sample was peripheral blood, taken on day 0 of AZD1222 vaccination. The TCR comes from an adult in good health. CDR3 residues: CSVDPGGTLVFTEAFF. CDR3 coding DNA: TGCAGCGTTGACCCCGGCGGGACACTGGTCTTTACTGAAGCTTTCTTT.